Shown below are 26 T cell receptor beta chains from a single sample sequenced in a study of CD8+CD57+ T cells in acquired aplastic anemia. Genomic DNA templated the TCR beta VDJ and CDR3 profiling. TCRdb re-derived calls from the reads in MiXCR, one entry per CDR3 protein. The sample consists of under 250,000 distinct CDR3 sequences, 50% to 70% of them appearing once. Flow cytometry had shown expanded CD8+CD57+ cells in the patients chosen for sequencing. Material: sorted CD4+, CD8+, or CD8+CD57+ T cells (not recorded which) from PBMCs. Receptors were obtained from a human donor with aplastic anemia.

This clonotype came up a few times. The chain carries TRBV25-1 and TRBJ2-3; D is perhaps TRBD1 (5 bases). Trimming took off 8 bases at V and 5 bases at J, with 8 bases between the two ends. The CDR3 consists of 11 residues. Per germline, CDR1 MGHDK and CDR2 SYGVNS. This chain's CDR3 is CASAQGDTQYF. The CDR3 region has the DNA TGTGCCAGCGCCCAGGGAGATACGCAGTATTTT.

Note on this clonotype: Because it lacks the conserved phenylalanine or tryptophan at the end, this CDR3 is likely a read error. The V call is TRBV19, the J call TRBJ2-2; 7 bases are shared with TRBD2. V lost 6 bases, J lost 2 bases, and 9 bases stayed unmatched. This CDR3 has 16 amino acids. Germline CDR1 reads LNHDA; CDR2 reads SQIVND (reference sequence). CDR3 nucleotide sequence: TGTGCCAGTAGAGTGAAGACTAGCCTAAACACCGGGGAGCTGTTTTCT. Its protein product is CASRVKTSLNTGELFS.

The V gene is TRBV7-9, the J gene TRBJ1-2; no definite D call. The V end lost 2 bases, the J end lost 8 bases, and 12 bases lay between the germline ends. The CDR3 spans 13 residues. Germline CDR1 and CDR2: SEHNR and FQNEAQ (reference sequence). As DNA, the CDR3 is TGTGCCAGCAGCTTAAGTCAAGGGCACGGCTACACCTTC. Encoded protein: CASSLSQGHGYTF.

This clonotype was observed once. One end of the junction varies from germline; a read error may be responsible. This rearrangement joins TRBV5-4 to TRBJ1-2, with TRBD1 matching over 9 bases. The germline V gene encodes CDR1 SGHNT and CDR2 YYREEE (reference sequence). The CDR3 is made up of 15 amino acids. The chain's CDR3 is CASSLWDRAYYGCTF. The CDR3 DNA reads TGTGCCAGCAGCTTGTGGGACAGGGCGTACTATGGCTGCACCTTC.

This chain connects TRBV6-5 to TRBJ1-3; D is unresolved. The V gene's germline CDR1 is MNHEY and CDR2 SVGAGI. The CDR3 contains 14 residues. The ends were cut back, 5 bases at V and 2 bases at J, with 10 bases in the middle. CDR3 sequence (DNA): TGTGCCAGCAGTGAACCCGGAGCTGGAAACACCATATATTTT. Protein product: CASSEPGAGNTIYF.

V is TRBV15 and J is TRBJ1-2, with D perhaps matching TRBD1 (5 bases). Germline CDR1 and CDR2: LNHNV and YYDKDF (reference sequence). This CDR3 has 13 amino acids. V dropped 0 bases and J dropped 11 bases, with 13 bases sitting between them. CDR3 loop: CATSRDHRGGYTF. The CDR3 DNA reads TGTGCCACCAGCAGAGATCATCGGGGCGGTTACACCTTC.

This clonotype was seen only a few times. The chain links TRBV20-1 to TRBJ1-2, with D unclear. The V end was cut by 0 bases, the J end by 7 bases, with 15 bases between. The CDR3 is made up of 14 amino acids. Per the germline V gene, CDR1 is DFQATT and CDR2 is SNEGSKA (reference sequence). The DNA for the CDR3 is TGCAGTGCTAGAGATAGCGGCAGATGGGGTGGCTACACCTTC. This codes for CSARDSGRWGGYTF.

The J gene is TRBJ1-1, the V gene TRBV2; D gene uncertain. Looked up from germline, CDR1 is SNHLY and CDR2 is FYNNEI. The CDR3 loop spans 13 amino acids. Trimming removed 6 bases from V and 3 bases from J, with 11 bases in between. DNA of the CDR3: TGTGCCAGCAGCCCCCACTCGGACACTGAAGCTTTCTTT. The encoded protein is CASSPHSDTEAFF.

The sample holds many counts of this clonotype. V and J are TRBV19 and TRBJ2-1; TRBD1 agrees at 9 bases. The CDR3 is made up of 14 amino acids. Germline V gene lookup returns CDR1 LNHDA and CDR2 SQIVND (reference sequence). The J segment lost 7 bases and the V segment lost 2 bases, leaving 3 bases of the junction unmatched. CDR3 amino acids: CASSIWTGVNEQFF. In DNA form, the CDR3 reads TGTGCCAGTAGTATATGGACAGGGGTGAATGAGCAGTTCTTC. Using reference TRBV19 and TRBJ2-1 for the parts outside the CDR3, the full variable domain is DGGITQSPKYLFRKEGQNVTLSCEQNLNHDAMYWYRQDPGQGLRLIYYSQIVNDFQKGDIAEGYSVSREKKESFPLTVTSAQKNPTAFYLCASSIWTGVNEQFFGPGTRLTVL.

The J gene is TRBJ1-2, the V gene TRBV6-5, with 9 positions matching TRBD1. This CDR3 is built from 16 residues. CDR1 is MNHEY, CDR2 SVGAGI, per germline. Trimming removed 3 bases from V and 0 bases from J; junction bases left unmatched: 5. CDR3 sequence: CASSYFRTGANYGYTF. The CDR3 coding sequence is TGTGCCAGCAGTTATTTCCGGACAGGGGCTAACTATGGCTACACCTTC.

CDR3 loop: CASSLAATGATYEQYF. In nucleotides, the CDR3 is TGTGCCAGCAGCTTAGCGGCGACAGGAGCAACCTACGAGCAGTACTTC. The chain uses TRBV7-4 and TRBJ2-7, with TRBD1 as a possible D gene (6 bases). V lost 0 bases and J lost 2, with 14 bases in between. The CDR3 consists of 16 residues. In germline, CDR1 is SGHVT, CDR2 SQSDAQ.

The rearrangement uses TRBV27 and TRBJ2-7; TRBD1 is a possible D gene (5 bases). The CDR3 loop spans 13 amino acids. Per germline, CDR1 MNHEY and CDR2 SMNVEV (reference sequence). The ends were cut back, 3 bases at V and 5 bases at J, with 11 bases in the middle. The CDR3 loop is CASSFSGLNEQYF. CDR3 nucleotide sequence: TGTGCCAGCAGTTTTTCAGGGTTGAACGAGCAGTACTTC.

The chain joins TRBV7-6 to TRBJ2-3; D may be TRBD1 or TRBD2 (5 bases each). The CDR3 is 14 residues long. The V end lost 5 bases, the J end lost 3 bases, and 12 bases lay between the germline ends. Germline values: CDR1 SGHVS, CDR2 FNYEAQ. The CDR3 DNA is TGTGCCAGCAGCCCCACCTGGGGGACAGATACGCAGTATTTT. Protein sequence: CASSPTWGTDTQYF.

V usage is TRBV7-8 and J usage is TRBJ2-3, with 9 positions matching TRBD2. In germline, CDR1 is SGHVS, CDR2 FQNEAQ. J lost 0 bases, V lost 5 bases, and 12 bases had no gene match. The length of the CDR3 is 18 residues. Here the CDR3 reads CASSTWTSETTSTDTQYF. As DNA, the CDR3 is TGTGCCAGCAGCACATGGACTAGCGAGACCACTAGCACAGATACGCAGTATTTT.

The chain recombines TRBV15 with TRBJ2-1; 10 nucleotides agree with TRBD2. The CDR3 consists of 15 residues. Germline V gene data show CDR1 as LNHNV and CDR2 as YYDKDF (reference sequence). J lost 9 bases, V lost 1 base, and 6 bases had no gene match. This CDR3 reads CATSRVLAGESEQFF. Here the CDR3 DNA reads TGTGCCACCAGCAGAGTCCTAGCGGGAGAGAGTGAGCAGTTCTTC.

This clonotype was counted a few times. This rearrangement joins TRBV12-3 or TRBV12-4 to TRBJ2-5; TRBD2 agrees at 14 bases. Trimming cost V 6 bases and J 5 bases; bases outside gene matches: 8. The CDR3 totals 16 residues. CDR3 loop: CASSPTSGGARETQYF. The CDR3 DNA follows: TGTGCCAGCAGCCCGACTAGCGGGGGGGCGAGGGAGACCCAGTACTTC.

The chain employs TRBV7-9 and TRBJ2-1; TRBD2 matches 10 bases. V lost 0 bases to trimming and J lost 10 bases; unmatched junction nucleotides: 9. Germline CDR1 reads SEHNR; CDR2 reads FQNEAQ (reference sequence). This CDR3 has 16 amino acids. The CDR3 DNA is TGTGCCAGCAGCTTAGCAATTAGCGGGGGGACGGGCGAGCAGTTCTTC. Its translation is CASSLAISGGTGEQFF.

The V call is TRBV5-4, the J call TRBJ1-6; the D gene is possibly TRBD1 (6 bases). Trimming removed 4 bases at V and 8 bases at J, with 13 bases between. Looked up from germline, CDR1 is SGHNT and CDR2 is YYREEE (reference sequence). There are 14 residues in the CDR3. The CDR3 region has the DNA TGTGCCAGCAGCGGGGGGGGGCAAGATTCACCCCTCCACTTT. This encodes CASSGGGQDSPLHF.

As to this clonotype: This may be a read error, as it is one base from a much larger clone. The chain joins TRBV9 to TRBJ2-1; 10 nucleotides match TRBD2. The CDR3 spans 14 residues. V dropped 6 bases and J dropped 4; count of bases not matched to a gene: 4. Looked up from germline, CDR1 is SGDLS and CDR2 is YYNGEE. The CDR3 DNA follows: TGTGCCAGCACGAGCGGGGGGGTGTACAATGAGCAGTTCTTC. Amino acid sequence: CASTSGGVYNEQFF.

This clonotype was counted a single time. V usage is TRBV9 and J usage is TRBJ2-2; D may correspond to TRBD1 or TRBD2 (5 bases each). From germline, CDR1 is SGDLS and CDR2 YYNGEE. This CDR3 has 15 residues. With 3 bases removed from V and 7 bases from J, the gap between germline ends came to 16 bases. The DNA for the CDR3 is TGTGCCAGCAGCGCCTGGGACCAGGCGGTCGGGGAGCTGTTTTTT. It translates to CASSAWDQAVGELFF. Full variable domain (missing parts from reference TRBV9 and TRBJ2-2): DSGVTQTPKHLITATGQRVTLRCSPRSGDLSVYWYQQSLDQGLQFLIQYYNGEERAKGNILERFSAQQFPDLHSELNLSSLELGDSALYFCASSAWDQAVGELFFGEGSRLTVL.

J is TRBJ1-3 and V is TRBV2; TRBD1 is a possible D gene (5 bases). CDR3 length: 12 amino acids. V lost 6 bases and J 4 bases, leaving 7 bases between the germline ends. Germline lookup yields CDR1 SNHLY and CDR2 FYNNEI. CDR3 protein: CASRPGGNTIYF. The CDR3 DNA reads as TGTGCCAGCAGACCAGGGGGAAACACCATATATTTT. Looking up the rest from reference TRBV2 and TRBJ1-3 gives the full variable domain: EPEVTQTPSHQVTQMGQEVILRCVPISNHLYFYWYRQILGQKVEFLVSFYNNEISEKSEIFDDQFSVERPDGSNFTLKIRSTKLEDSAMYFCASRPGGNTIYFGEGSWLTVV.

The chain has TRBV7-3 and TRBJ1-1; D unclear. Germline CDR1 SGHTA, CDR2 FQGTGA. Trimming removed 2 bases from V and 6 bases from J, with 13 bases in between. The CDR3 sequence is 14 residues long. The CDR3 loop reads CASSLGQPGAEAFF. The CDR3 DNA reads TGTGCCAGCAGCTTAGGGCAGCCTGGCGCTGAAGCTTTCTTT.

This chain links TRBV20-1 with TRBJ2-3, with TRBD1 matching 12 bases. The CDR3 has 19 residues. From germline, CDR1 is DFQATT and CDR2 SNEGSKA (reference sequence). V trimming: 2 bases; J trimming: 5 bases; junction bases outside the gene matches: 17. DNA for the CDR3: TGCAGTGCTAGACCCCATACCGGAGGGACAGGGGGCATGGGAGATACGCAGTATTTT. It translates to CSARPHTGGTGGMGDTQYF.

DNA of the CDR3: TGTGCCACCAGCGGACAGGGGACTAGCGGGGAGACCTACGAGCAGTACTTC. Translation: CATSGQGTSGETYEQYF. V usage is TRBV24-1 and J usage is TRBJ2-7, with 13 positions matching TRBD2. This CDR3 has 17 amino acids. J was trimmed by 2 bases and V by 7 bases; bases with no gene match: 10. From germline, CDR1 is KGHDR and CDR2 SFDVKD.

The gene calls are TRBV10-2 and TRBJ2-5; 12 bases are shared with TRBD2. The germline V gene encodes CDR1 WSHSY and CDR2 SAAADI. The CDR3 length is 14 residues. V lost 8 bases and J lost 6; bases outside the gene matches: 7. CDR3 region: CASDETSGRKTQYF. CDR3 sequence (DNA): TGCGCCAGCGACGAGACTAGCGGGAGAAAGACCCAGTACTTC.

The V call is TRBV7-3, the J call TRBJ2-7; D perhaps matches TRBD1 (5 bases). The V gene's germline CDR1 is SGHTA and CDR2 FQGTGA. The CDR3 is 14 residues long. The V end lost 5 bases, the J end lost 0 bases, and 11 bases lay between the germline ends. CDR3 DNA sequence: TGTGCCAGCAGCCTCGGACACGACTCCTACGAGCAGTACTTC. Residues: CASSLGHDSYEQYF.